One TCR beta chain is described in this entry. Its antigen is still unknown. Every patient had mismatch repair deficiency by PCR or immunohistochemistry. These data come from a study of PD-1 blockade in mismatch repair-deficient tumors. Points from the study as a whole: Tumor-resident clones, often undetectable pretreatment in blood, expanded then contracted after pembrolizumab.

Assay used: immunoSEQ multiplex PCR; TCRdb lists only in-frame clones, some missing. The sample shows some 120,000 clones, about nine tenths of them seen only once. The V and J ends lost 2 bases and 4 bases respectively, with 11 bases between them. Germline CDR1 MNHEY, CDR2 SVGAGI. The CDR3 runs to 14 residues. Material: peripheral blood, obtained approximately 71 weeks after starting pembrolizumab. This receptor was obtained from an adult with mismatch repair-deficient cancer. The V gene is TRBV6-5, the J gene TRBJ1-1; no clear D. CDR3 nucleotide sequence: TGTGCCAGCAGTTACGATCGATTCGGCACTGAAGCTTTCTTT. It is translated as CASSYDRFGTEAFF.